This TCR beta chain was identified during a study of CD8 T cells in ankylosing spondylitis. Study-level results: Researchers report that disease-linked clones proved CD8+ and relatively rare in peripheral blood. Clones linked to disease were reported to show significant enrichment in matched ankylosing spondylitis synovial fluid.

As the method for making TCR beta libraries, quantitative 5'-RACE with molecular barcodes was used. Each CDR3 protein gets one entry after TCRdb re-called the 5' RACE reads with MiXCR. The table has approximately 350,000 distinct CDR3 sequences, about 15% seen once; the top ten hold around 0.99%. From germline, CDR1 is MGHDK and CDR2 SYGVNS. This CDR3 region has 15 residues. The V and J ends lost 5 bases and 4 bases respectively, with 17 bases between them. Regarding this clonotype: The antigen is undetermined.

Sequenced input: blood, either unsorted or a sorted T cell fraction (not recorded which). The chain employs TRBV25-1 and TRBJ1-2, with TRBD1 as a possible D gene (5 bases). This clonotype was obtained from a male donor with ankylosing spondylitis or in good health (not recorded which). The CDR3 loop is CASSSLGATFYGYTF. DNA of the CDR3: TGTGCCAGCAGTTCTTTAGGGGCCACCTTCTATGGCTACACCTTC.